The 32 T cell receptor beta chains below come from one sample, sequenced in a study of cytomegalovirus exposure and HLA in healthy donors. Primers: 60 Vbeta forward and 13 Jbeta reverse. Only in-frame clones appear in the TCRdb table, and some are missing; sequencing was by immunoSEQ multiplex PCR. In the table there are over 130,000 clones, roughly 77% of which are singletons. The sequenced sample was PBMCs. The origin of the receptors is a human donor in good health.

In nucleotides, the CDR3 is TGTGCCAGCAGCCGAAGACAGCAAGAGACCCAGTACTTC. Its protein is CASSRRQQETQYF. The rearrangement joins TRBV7-9 to TRBJ2-5, with TRBD1 as a possible D gene (5 bases). The CDR3 extends over 13 amino acids. Germline values: CDR1 SEHNR, CDR2 FQNEAQ (reference sequence). Between the trimmed V and J ends, which lost 5 bases and 2 bases, there was a span of 9 bases.

The chain carries TRBV14 and TRBJ2-7; 10 bases agree with TRBD2. Germline loops: CDR1 SGHDN, CDR2 FVKESK. This CDR3 region has 15 residues. The V segment lost 0 bases and the J segment 4 bases; nucleotides outside the gene matches: 3. This CDR3 is CASSQDRTSGYEQYF. CDR3 in DNA: TGTGCCAGCAGCCAAGATCGGACTAGCGGTTACGAGCAGTACTTC.

The chain is built from TRBV11-2 and TRBJ2-6; D may be TRBD2 (6 bases). From germline, CDR1 is SGHAT and CDR2 FQNNGV. The CDR3 loop spans 19 amino acids. V dropped 1 base and J dropped 0 bases, with 16 bases sitting between them. The CDR3 region has the DNA TGTGCCAGCAGCTTAGCCTCTCGGGACTCGAGCTCTGGGGCCAACGTCCTGACTTTC. This gives the protein CASSLASRDSSSGANVLTF.

The genes are TRBV15 and TRBJ1-4; TRBD1 matches at 7 bases. This CDR3 is built from 17 residues. The V and J ends lost 5 bases and 4 bases, in that order; junction bases with no gene match: 13. CDR1 and CDR2 (germline): LNHNV, YYDKDF (reference sequence). This CDR3 reads CATSYGQALNFNEKLFF. The CDR3 DNA reads TGTGCCACCAGCTACGGACAGGCGCTCAATTTTAATGAAAAACTGTTTTTT.

This chain joins TRBV28 and TRBJ1-5; unclear D gene. The V and J ends lost 7 bases and 0 bases respectively, with 7 bases between them. Germline V CDR1 and CDR2: MDHEN, SYDVKM. This CDR3 has 13 amino acids. The CDR3 protein is CASKSLSNQPQHF. For the CDR3, the DNA is TGTGCCAGCAAATCTCTTAGCAATCAGCCCCAGCATTTT.

The CDR3 coding sequence is TGTGCCAGCAGTTCATACAGGCCCGACACAGATACGCAGTATTTT. Translated: CASSSYRPDTDTQYF. The chain links TRBV27 to TRBJ2-3; tentative D call: TRBD1 (5 bases). This CDR3 region has 15 residues. V lost 4 bases, J lost 2 bases, and 13 bases lay in between. CDR1 is MNHEY, CDR2 SMNVEV, per germline (reference sequence).

CDR3 sequence: CASSPRLAVTYNEQFF. CDR3 DNA sequence: TGTGCCAGCAGTCCCCGGCTAGCGGTAACCTACAATGAGCAGTTCTTC. J is TRBJ2-1 and V is TRBV25-1; 7 bases fit TRBD2. This CDR3 contains 16 residues. V was clipped by 5 bases and J by 2 bases; unmatched bases: 9. Per the germline V gene, CDR1 is MGHDK and CDR2 is SYGVNS.

This clone was seen a few times. V usage is TRBV11-2 and J usage is TRBJ2-7; no firm D call. The germline CDR1 and CDR2 sequences are SGHAT and FQNNGV. The CDR3 extends over 12 amino acids. Trimming removed 5 bases from V and 6 bases from J, with 11 bases in between. As DNA, the CDR3 is TGTGCCAGCAGCCCTCGAGGCAGCGAGCAGTACTTC. This translates into CASSPRGSEQYF.

The chain uses TRBV5-1 and TRBJ1-2; unclear D gene. Trimming stripped 4 bases from V and 2 bases from J, with 9 bases between. Germline V gene lookup returns CDR1 SGHRS and CDR2 YFSETQ. The length of the CDR3 is 13 residues. CDR3 amino acids: CASSPTANYGYTF. DNA of the CDR3: TGCGCCAGCAGCCCAACAGCAAACTATGGCTACACCTTC. The full variable domain, its missing parts supplied by reference TRBV5-1 and TRBJ1-2, is KAGVTQTPRYLIKTRGQQVTLSCSPISGHRSVSWYQQTPGQGLQFLFEYFSETQRNKGNFPGRFSGRQFSNSRSEMNVSTLELGDSALYLCASSPTANYGYTFGSGTRLTVV.

The CDR3 DNA sequence: TGTGCCAGCAGTTTGGACAGGGAAACGCTCTATAATTCACCCCTCCACTTT. Encoded protein: CASSLDRETLYNSPLHF. J is TRBJ1-6 and V is TRBV27, with TRBD1 matching 8 bases. Germline trimming cut 3 bases from V and 3 bases from J; bases unmatched to any gene: 7. The CDR3 covers 17 residues. The germline gives CDR1 MNHEY, CDR2 SMNVEV (reference sequence).

The chain recombines TRBV28 with TRBJ2-2, with 7 nucleotides matching TRBD1. The germline V gene has CDR1 MDHEN and CDR2 SYDVKM. J was trimmed by 2 bases and V by 5 bases; bases with no gene match: 5. The CDR3 totals 15 residues. The CDR3 nucleotides are TGTGCCAGCAGTATTGGGACAGTCAACACCGGGGAGCTGTTTTTT. Protein sequence: CASSIGTVNTGELFF.

The chain recombines TRBV4-1 with TRBJ1-4; unclear D gene. Germline assignment: CDR1 MGHRA and CDR2 YSYEKL. This CDR3 is built from 15 residues. Trimming removed 2 bases at V and 6 bases at J, with 13 bases between. The CDR3 here is CASSQIATGYEKLFF. In DNA, the CDR3 is TGCGCCAGCAGCCAAATTGCGACGGGATATGAAAAACTGTTTTTT.

This chain joins TRBV29-1 and TRBJ2-1, with TRBD2 matching over 11 bases. The CDR3 runs to 14 residues. With 7 bases clipped from V and 2 bases from J, the junction kept 4 bases outside the gene matches. Germline V gene lookup returns CDR1 SQVTM and CDR2 ANQGSEA. The CDR3 is CSAQTSGAYNEQFF. DNA for the CDR3: TGCAGCGCCCAGACTAGCGGGGCCTACAATGAGCAGTTCTTC.

The rearrangement joins TRBV10-3 to TRBJ1-1, with 7 positions matching TRBD1. The V gene's germline CDR1 is ENHRY and CDR2 SYGVKD. After removal of 4 bases from V and 1 base from J, the junction contained 6 bases not matched to a gene. CDR3 length equals 15 residues. The CDR3 loop reads CAISAQGQTNTEAFF. CDR3 coding DNA: TGTGCCATCAGTGCGCAGGGACAGACGAACACTGAAGCTTTCTTT.

This clone came up once. The chain carries TRBV4-1 and TRBJ2-7; D may be TRBD1 (6 bases). The length of the CDR3 is 15 residues. Germline CDR1 and CDR2: MGHRA and YSYEKL. V lost 2 bases, J lost 5 bases, and 16 bases lay in between. CDR3: CASSQSGLPGDEQYF. CDR3 in DNA: TGCGCCAGCAGCCAATCTGGACTTCCAGGGGACGAGCAGTACTTC.

This clone is a singleton in its sample. The chain links TRBV7-8 to TRBJ2-7, with 8 bases that match TRBD2. Germline CDR1 reads SGHVS; CDR2 reads FQNEAQ. The CDR3 runs to 18 residues. V was clipped by 7 bases and J by 4 bases; unmatched bases: 21. CDR3 region: CASTPRVGLVLTGYEQYF. The CDR3 nucleotides read TGTGCCAGCACCCCGCGAGTGGGACTAGTCCTAACGGGGTACGAGCAGTACTTC.

The chain recombines TRBV13 with TRBJ2-7, with TRBD1 matching 7 bases. The V gene end was trimmed by 5 bases and the J gene end by 2 bases; junction bases not matched to a gene: 9. CDR3 size: 15 residues. CDR1 and CDR2 (germline): PRHDT, FYEKMQ (reference sequence). CDR3 loop: CASSARRDSTYEQYF. The CDR3 DNA reads TGTGCCAGCAGCGCGCGACGGGACAGCACCTACGAGCAGTACTTC.

V and J are TRBV7-8 and TRBJ1-1, with 8 bases fitting TRBD1. V trimming: 1 base; J trimming: 7 bases; junction bases outside the gene matches: 5. Germline V CDR1 and CDR2: SGHVS, FQNEAQ. The CDR3 sequence is 14 residues long. This chain's CDR3 is CASSLVAGGDEAFF. The DNA of the CDR3 is TGTGCCAGCAGCTTAGTCGCAGGGGGCGATGAAGCTTTCTTT. The full variable domain, rest sourced from reference TRBV7-8 and TRBJ1-1, is GAGVSQSPRYKVAKRGQDVALRCDPISGHVSLFWYQQALGQGPEFLTYFQNEAQLDKSGLPSDRFFAERPEGSVSTLKIQRTQQEDSAVYLCASSLVAGGDEAFFGQGTRLTVV.

The J gene is TRBJ1-2, the V gene TRBV7-9, with D perhaps TRBD1 (5 bases). Trimming stripped 2 bases from V and 8 bases from J, with 9 bases between. CDR1 and CDR2 from the germline V gene are SEHNR and FQNEAQ (reference sequence). This CDR3 has 12 residues. Written as DNA, the CDR3 is TGTGCCAGCAGCTTAATGGGACTAGGCTACACCTTC. Protein sequence: CASSLMGLGYTF.

There are a few counts of this clone. The genes are TRBV5-4 and TRBJ2-5, with D possibly matching TRBD2 (6 bases). There are 13 residues in the CDR3. V was pared by 5 bases and J by 2 bases, with 10 bases between. Looked up from germline, CDR1 is SGHNT and CDR2 is YYREEE (reference sequence). CDR3 sequence reads: CASRWDSQETQYF. In DNA, the CDR3 is TGTGCCAGCAGGTGGGACTCTCAAGAGACCCAGTACTTC.

The genes are TRBV6-6 and TRBJ2-5, with 7 bases matching TRBD2. J was trimmed by 9 bases and V by 0 bases; bases with no gene match: 7. Germline CDR1 MNHNY, CDR2 SVGAGI (reference sequence). The CDR3 runs to 14 residues. DNA of the CDR3: TGTGCCAGCAGTTACTCGGGGGGGGAAGGGGCCCAGTACTTC. It encodes CASSYSGGEGAQYF.

The genes are TRBV7-3 and TRBJ2-2; no clear D. The V end was cut by 1 base, the J end by 4 bases, with 10 bases between. This CDR3 spans 15 amino acids. Looked up from germline, CDR1 is SGHTA and CDR2 is FQGTGA. The CDR3 loop reads CASSLNPPGTGELFF. The CDR3 DNA sequence: TGTGCCAGCAGCTTAAATCCCCCAGGCACCGGGGAGCTGTTTTTT.

V is TRBV4-1 and J is TRBJ1-2; 8 bases align to TRBD1. The CDR3 covers 13 residues. Losses at the gene ends were 3 bases for V and 8 bases for J; bases not matched to a gene: 5. Germline-derived CDR1 and CDR2 are MGHRA and YSYEKL. The CDR3 spells CASSHRTGTGYTF. As DNA, the CDR3 is TGCGCCAGCAGCCACAGGACAGGGACCGGCTACACCTTC.

Concerning this clone: One end of the junction varies from germline; a read error may be responsible. The CDR3 DNA follows: TGTTCCAGCAGCCGTCCAGCGGGAGTGGCGGAGACCCAGTACTTC. It yields the protein CSSSRPAGVAETQYF. The V call is TRBV7-9, the J call TRBJ2-5; 8 bases are shared with TRBD2. This CDR3 region has 15 residues. The V gene's germline CDR1 is SEHNR and CDR2 FQNEAQ (reference sequence).

The chain is built from TRBV14 and TRBJ2-7; 10 positions agree with TRBD2. This CDR3 is built from 16 residues. J was trimmed by 7 bases and V by 0 bases; bases with no gene match: 9. Germline values: CDR1 SGHDN, CDR2 FVKESK. CDR3 amino acids: CASSQDRLLAGAEQYF. CDR3 nucleotides: TGTGCCAGCAGCCAAGATCGTCTGCTAGCGGGAGCGGAGCAGTACTTC.

The chain links TRBV5-1 to TRBJ2-7; TRBD2 matches 8 bases. The CDR3 has 16 residues. CDR1 SGHRS and CDR2 YFSETQ come from the germline V gene. With V trimmed by 0 bases and J by 3 bases, 8 bases remained unmatched. The CDR3 protein is CASSLGQRESSYEQYF. The CDR3 DNA sequence: TGCGCCAGCAGCTTGGGCCAGCGGGAGTCAAGCTACGAGCAGTACTTC.

The genes are TRBV6-5 and TRBJ2-1; 13 positions agree with TRBD2. In germline, CDR1 is MNHEY, CDR2 SVGAGI. This CDR3 comprises 16 residues. V was clipped by 4 bases and J by 8 bases; unmatched bases: 8. CDR3 in DNA: TGTGCCAGCAGTTGGATAACTAGCGGGGGGGCTGATGAGCAGTTCTTC. Its translation: CASSWITSGGADEQFF.

This sequence joins TRBV6-4 and TRBJ2-3; 7 nucleotides line up with TRBD2. The CDR3 spans 15 residues. Germline CDR1 MRHNA, CDR2 SNTAGT. Trimming took 2 bases from V and 4 from J; bases not matched to a gene: 6. CDR3 in amino acids: CASSDTSGVADTQYF. CDR3 nucleotide sequence: TGTGCCAGCAGTGACACCAGCGGGGTAGCAGATACGCAGTATTTT.

J is TRBJ1-2 and V is TRBV25-1; D gene ambiguous. This CDR3 region has 13 residues. Trimming left V 2 bases short and J 1 base short, with 5 bases between. Looked up from germline, CDR1 is MGHDK and CDR2 is SYGVNS. CDR3 sequence: CASSEENNYGYTF. The CDR3 region has the DNA TGTGCCAGCAGTGAAGAGAATAACTATGGCTACACCTTC.

J is TRBJ1-3 and V is TRBV4-2; 7 nucleotides line up with TRBD1. The CDR3 length is 14 residues. V lost 8 bases and J lost 2; bases outside the gene matches: 6. CDR1 and CDR2 (germline): LGHNA, YNFKEQ. The CDR3 nucleotides are TGTGCCAGCCGGGAGGGGGCGGCTGGAAACACCATATATTTT. Translating it yields CASREGAAGNTIYF.

V is TRBV28 and J is TRBJ1-2, with D perhaps matching TRBD1 (5 bases). The V gene lost 11 bases and the J gene lost 0 bases, with 19 bases spanning the gap. The CDR3 is made up of 15 amino acids. Germline CDR1 and CDR2: MDHEN and SYDVKM. DNA of the CDR3: TGTGCCTCAATCGGGGGGGGACGTACTAACTATGGCTACACCTTC. It encodes CASIGGGRTNYGYTF.

This clone was found a few times. The chain recombines TRBV6-6 with TRBJ2-5, with TRBD2 matching 8 bases. Matching the DNA end better, TRBJ2-7 makes the J call doubtful. Germline lookup yields CDR1 MNHNY and CDR2 SVGAGI (reference sequence). CDR3 length: 14 amino acids. The CDR3 sequence: CASTLESGSGEQYF. CDR3 in DNA: TGTGCCAGCACCCTGGAGAGCGGGAGTGGCGAGCAGTACTTC.